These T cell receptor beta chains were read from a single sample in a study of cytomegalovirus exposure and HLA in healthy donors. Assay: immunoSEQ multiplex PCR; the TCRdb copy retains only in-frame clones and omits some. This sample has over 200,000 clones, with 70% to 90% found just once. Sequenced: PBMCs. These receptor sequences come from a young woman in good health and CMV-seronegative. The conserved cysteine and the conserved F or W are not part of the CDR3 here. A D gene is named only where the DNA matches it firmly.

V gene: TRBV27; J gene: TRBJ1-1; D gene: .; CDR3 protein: ASSLGSLNTEAF
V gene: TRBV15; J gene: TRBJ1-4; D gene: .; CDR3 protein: ATAGAANEKLF
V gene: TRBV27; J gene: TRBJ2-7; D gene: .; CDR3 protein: ASTVADGSYEQY
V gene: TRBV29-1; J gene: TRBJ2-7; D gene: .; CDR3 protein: SVSLGLYEQY
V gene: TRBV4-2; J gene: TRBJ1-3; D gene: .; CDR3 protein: ASSQESGLPGNTIY
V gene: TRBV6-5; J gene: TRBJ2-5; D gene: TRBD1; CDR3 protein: ASSLQGAGRETQY
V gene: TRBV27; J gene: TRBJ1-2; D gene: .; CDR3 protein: ASSPWDEGNYGYT
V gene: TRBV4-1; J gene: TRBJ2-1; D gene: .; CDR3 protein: ASSQTPAAGAYNEQF
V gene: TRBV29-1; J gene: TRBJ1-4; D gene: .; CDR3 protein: SVTRGATNEKLF
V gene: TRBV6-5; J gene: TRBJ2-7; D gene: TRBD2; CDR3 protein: ASSYSGGGPYEQY
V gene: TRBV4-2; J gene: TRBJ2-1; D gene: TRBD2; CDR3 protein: ASSQDLAGGYNEQF
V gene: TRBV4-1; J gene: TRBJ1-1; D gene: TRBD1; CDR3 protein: ASSQDSRGQGGLETEAF
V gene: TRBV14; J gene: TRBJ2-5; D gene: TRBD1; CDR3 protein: ASSQRGQGETQY
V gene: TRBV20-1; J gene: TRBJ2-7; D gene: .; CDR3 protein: SARDVYEQY
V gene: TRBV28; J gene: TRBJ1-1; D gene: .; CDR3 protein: ASSPSGRRNTEAF
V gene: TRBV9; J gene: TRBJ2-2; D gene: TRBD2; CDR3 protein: ASSVGRSGTGELF
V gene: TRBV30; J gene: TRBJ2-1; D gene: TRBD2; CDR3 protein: AWSVSASGNEQF
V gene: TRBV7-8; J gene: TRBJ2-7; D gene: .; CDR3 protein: ASSTPGQVYEQY
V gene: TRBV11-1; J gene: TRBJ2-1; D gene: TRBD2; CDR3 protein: ASSLTSGIHEQF
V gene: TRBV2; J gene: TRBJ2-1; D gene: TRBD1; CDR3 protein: ASSPDRGPGEQF
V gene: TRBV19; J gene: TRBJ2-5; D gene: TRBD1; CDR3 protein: ASSVVGQGARETQY
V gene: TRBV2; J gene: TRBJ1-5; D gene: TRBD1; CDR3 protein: ASSAGTGNQPQH
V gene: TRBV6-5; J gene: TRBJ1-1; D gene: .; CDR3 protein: ASSYSTAHSGTEAF
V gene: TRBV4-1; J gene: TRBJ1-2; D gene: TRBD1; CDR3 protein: ASSQEWTGLRWGYT
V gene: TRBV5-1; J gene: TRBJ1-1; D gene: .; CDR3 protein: ASSSPNTEAF
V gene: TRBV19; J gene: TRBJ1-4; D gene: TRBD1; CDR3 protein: ASGGQGEKLF
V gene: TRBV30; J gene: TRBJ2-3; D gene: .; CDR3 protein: AWGAGDTQY
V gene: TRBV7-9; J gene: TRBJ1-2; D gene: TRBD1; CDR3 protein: ASSLGWGQGNYGYT